A selection of T cell receptor beta chains follows, all from one sample in a study of glioma-infiltrating T cells. TCRdb re-analysed the multiplex PCR reads in MiXCR, keeping a single row per CDR3 protein. Found here are approximately 90,000 distinct CDR3 sequences, about 25% of them singletons; the top ten hold over 5.5%. Sequenced: glioma tissue, nonneoplastic brain tissue, or PBMCs (not recorded which). The receptors were gathered from a human donor with low-grade glioma or glioblastoma, undergoing nonglioma brain surgery, or in good health (not recorded which). The CDR3 runs from the conserved cysteine through the conserved F or W. A D gene is named only where the DNA matches it firmly. Expanded clones get a size class; other rows say once, few or many, or leave the size out.

TRBJ1-3	few	TRBV3-1	NA	CASSQDWSGNTIYF	TGTGCCAGCAGCCAAGATTGGTCTGGAAACACCATATATTTT
TRBJ1-2	few	TRBV4-1	NA	CASSQDFGGAVVRANYGYTF	TGCGCCAGCAGCCAAGATTTCGGGGGCGCGGTAGTCAGAGCTAACTATGGCTACACCTTC
TRBJ1-6	NA	TRBV5-4	TRBD1	CASSTRQGPDNTPLHF	TGTGCCAGCAGCACTCGACAGGGGCCCGATAATACACCCCTCCACTTT
TRBJ2-3	NA	TRBV11-2	TRBD2	CASSLGSLAGGPFTDTQYF	TGTGCCAGCAGCTTAGGTTCCCTAGCGGGAGGGCCTTTCACAGATACGCAGTATTTT
TRBJ1-6	NA	TRBV12-3/TRBV12-4	NA	CASRSLWNSPLHF	TGTGCCAGCAGGTCCCTCTGGAATTCACCCCTCCACTTT
TRBJ2-6	few	TRBV7-2	NA	CASSLGSGANVLTF	TGTGCCAGCAGCTTGGGGTCTGGGGCCAACGTCCTGACTTTC
TRBJ2-3	few	TRBV11-2	NA	CASNLEAGDTDTQYF	TGTGCCAGCAACCTAGAAGCGGGTGATACAGATACGCAGTATTTT
TRBJ1-1	NA	TRBV12-3/TRBV12-4	NA	CASSSALQSNTEAFF	TGTGCCAGCAGTTCGGCCCTTCAGTCGAACACTGAAGCTTTCTTT
TRBJ1-3	many	TRBV6-1	NA	CATAVRRGTSGNTIYF	TGTGCCACAGCGGTGAGAAGGGGAACTTCAGGAAACACCATATATTTT
TRBJ2-1	NA	TRBV7-9	NA	CASSSREPWDEQFF	TGTGCCAGCAGCTCCCGGGAACCCTGGGATGAGCAGTTCTTC